This T cell receptor (beta chain) is from a study of blood T cells in healthy people across ages. Study-level findings and limits: Roughly linear declines in TCR beta diversity per million T cells occurred with age.

This clonotype has just a few counts. The target antigen is unknown. The length of the CDR3 is 14 residues. Germline V gene sequence: CDR1 LNHNV, CDR2 YYDKDF (reference sequence). Those donating, healthy Caucasian individuals from Russia, were aged about 6 to 95. Using a J-beta primer mix together with a sample-barcoded 5' primer, a second PCR was run for about 6 to 11 cycles. Every single cDNA molecule received a tag from a template-switch adaptor with 12 random nucleotides. TCRdb reprocessed the 5' RACE reads with MiXCR, giving one entry per CDR3 protein. This sample has 1.5 million to 2 million distinct CDR3 sequences, with about 30% found just once.

The source material was blood. The sequence came from a woman aged 30 to 39 in good health. The chain has TRBV15 and TRBJ2-7, with 8 bases lining up with TRBD1. The J call may be in error: the DNA end matches TRBJ2-5 better. The CDR3 region has the DNA TGTGCCACCAGCGGAGGCTCCAGGGGGCAGACCCAGTACTTC. Its protein is CATSGGSRGQTQYF.